The next 25 T cell receptor beta chains were all read from a single sample in a study of blood T cell repertoires in COVID-19. TCRdb's table, derived via immunoSEQ multiplex PCR, lists solely in-frame clones and lacks some. The sample contains over 65,000 clones, around 80% of which appear only once. Sequencing was performed on peripheral blood. Every receptor here comes from a man between 60 and 75 years old with COVID-19, enrolled during active disease.

The chain links TRBV5-8 to TRBJ1-2, with D perhaps matching TRBD1 (5 bases). The CDR3 runs 15 residues. The V gene lost 0 bases and the J gene lost 8 bases, with 17 bases spanning the gap. CDR1 and CDR2 from the germline V gene are SGHTS and YDEGEE. This chain's CDR3 is CASSLADGAGSGYTF. DNA of the CDR3: TGTGCCAGCAGCTTGGCCGACGGGGCGGGATCCGGCTACACCTTC.

The gene calls are TRBV6-1 and TRBJ2-4, with D possibly being TRBD2 (7 bases). The CDR3 is 16 amino acids. Germline loops: CDR1 MNHNS, CDR2 SASEGT. The V end lost 3 bases, the J end lost 9 bases, and 21 bases lay between the germline ends. Written as DNA, the CDR3 is TGTGCCAGCAGTGAGGTGGGGGGGGCCGGGTTGACCATTCAGTACTTC. The encoded protein is CASSEVGGAGLTIQYF.

This clone was seen a few times. The chain recombines TRBV4-2 with TRBJ2-1, with 8 bases matching TRBD2. The germline gives CDR1 LGHNA, CDR2 YNFKEQ. V shed 4 bases and J 12 bases; nucleotides not matched to a gene: 5. The CDR3 has 12 amino acids. The CDR3 here is CASSLDLAGQFF. CDR3 DNA sequence: TGTGCCAGCAGCCTAGATCTAGCGGGGCAGTTCTTC.

The chain carries TRBV11-2 and TRBJ1-1; D is undetermined. V was pared by 2 bases and J by 5 bases, with 18 bases between. The CDR3 length is 16 residues. Germline CDR1 is SGHAT and CDR2 is FQNNGV. CDR3 sequence: CASSLNTGVGATEAFF. The CDR3 bases are TGTGCCAGCAGCTTAAATACGGGTGTCGGTGCAACTGAAGCTTTCTTT.

A few counts support this clone. V is TRBV9 and J is TRBJ2-7, with 9 positions matching TRBD1. The germline V gene has CDR1 SGDLS and CDR2 YYNGEE. This CDR3 contains 15 residues. Germline trimming cut 3 bases from V and 4 bases from J; bases unmatched to any gene: 8. The CDR3: CASSGPGTGRYEQYF. The CDR3, as DNA: TGTGCCAGCAGCGGTCCCGGGACAGGGAGATACGAGCAGTACTTC. Filled out from reference TRBV9 and TRBJ2-7, the complete variable domain reads DSGVTQTPKHLITATGQRVTLRCSPRSGDLSVYWYQQSLDQGLQFLIQYYNGEERAKGNILERFSAQQFPDLHSELNLSSLELGDSALYFCASSGPGTGRYEQYFGPGTRLTVT.

This chain uses TRBV19 with TRBJ2-1; 13 bases agree with TRBD2. V lost 4 bases, J lost 7 bases, and 7 bases stayed unmatched. The CDR3 has 16 residues. Germline V gives CDR1 LNHDA, CDR2 SQIVND (reference sequence). CDR3 nucleotides: TGTGCCAGTAGTAGGCCCGGACTAGCGGGGGCAAATGAGCAGTTCTTC. This encodes CASSRPGLAGANEQFF.

V is TRBV4-1 and J is TRBJ1-6; D remains unclear. V lost 2 bases and J 10 bases, leaving 9 bases between the germline ends. Germline CDR1 reads MGHRA; CDR2 reads YSYEKL. This CDR3 has 13 amino acids. The CDR3 nucleotides are TGCGCCAGCAGCCAACGTACGGAGTCACCCCTCCACTTT. Protein sequence: CASSQRTESPLHF.

V is TRBV4-3 and J is TRBJ1-4; D perhaps matches TRBD1 (6 bases). The germline V and J ends were trimmed by 0 bases and 8 bases, with 13 bases remaining between them. The CDR3 spans 15 residues. The germline gives CDR1 LGHNA, CDR2 YSLEER. CDR3 in amino acids: CASSQDGRGDEKLFF. CDR3 DNA sequence: TGCGCCAGCAGCCAAGACGGGAGGGGGGACGAAAAACTGTTTTTT.

A word on this clone: Germline is not matched at one junction end, which may reflect a read error. This sequence joins TRBV7-7 and TRBJ2-1; 8 nucleotides match TRBD2. The germline V gene encodes CDR1 SSHAT and CDR2 FNYEAQ (reference sequence). This CDR3 is built from 16 residues. This chain's CDR3 is CASSLRGGLSYNEQFF. CDR3 DNA sequence: TGTGCTAGCAGCTTACGGGGGGGCCTCTCCTACAATGAGCAGTTCTTC.

This clone was counted a single time. The chain uses TRBV2 and TRBJ1-6; D not resolved. This CDR3 comprises 16 residues. V was clipped by 1 base and J by 2 bases, with 9 bases between them. The germline CDR1 and CDR2 sequences are SNHLY and FYNNEI. CDR3 bases: TGTGCCAGCAGTGAAGAGAGGGTCGCCTATAATTCACCCCTCCACTTT. Amino acids: CASSEERVAYNSPLHF.

This sequence joins TRBV18 and TRBJ1-3; D gene unclear. Germline V gene sequence: CDR1 KGHSH, CDR2 LQKENI. This CDR3 contains 17 residues. V was shortened by 6 bases and J by 0 bases, with 18 bases between the two germline ends. CDR3 coding DNA: TGTGCCAGCTCCCTGGAGAACATCCGGATCTCTGGAAACACCATATATTTT. Amino acids: CASSLENIRISGNTIYF.

The chain links TRBV6-6 to TRBJ2-4; 12 bases fit TRBD2. The CDR3 covers 18 residues. V was pared by 5 bases and J by 4 bases, with 12 bases of the junction left unmatched. In germline, CDR1 is MNHNY, CDR2 SVGAGI (reference sequence). The chain's CDR3 is CASSPGLAGAGAKNIQYF. CDR3 nucleotide sequence: TGTGCCAGCAGTCCGGGACTAGCGGGCGCTGGGGCTAAAAACATTCAGTACTTC.

This rearrangement joins TRBV7-9 to TRBJ1-2; no clear D. This CDR3 region has 13 residues. With 3 bases removed from V and 8 bases from J, the gap between germline ends came to 13 bases. CDR1 SEHNR and CDR2 FQNEAQ come from the germline V gene (reference sequence). The CDR3 DNA sequence: TGTGCCAGCAGCTTGTCCCCGATCCGGGGCTACACCTTC. It yields the protein CASSLSPIRGYTF.

This rearrangement joins TRBV19 to TRBJ2-7; the D gene is possibly TRBD2 (5 bases). Trimming stripped 4 bases from V and 4 bases from J, with 14 bases between. Germline values: CDR1 LNHDA, CDR2 SQIVND (reference sequence). This CDR3 comprises 14 residues. The DNA of the CDR3 is TGTGCCAGTAGTACCACCGGGGTCCGGTACGAGCAGTACTTC. Its protein product is CASSTTGVRYEQYF.

The CDR3 nucleotides read TGTGCCAGCAAGGGGTACGAGCAGTACTTC. Amino acids: CASKGYEQYF. V is TRBV2 and J is TRBJ2-7; a weak D match, TRBD1 (5 bases). CDR1 SNHLY and CDR2 FYNNEI come from the germline V gene. CDR3 length equals 10 residues. Trimming took off 7 bases at V and 4 bases at J, with 5 bases between the two ends. The full variable domain, its missing parts supplied by reference TRBV2 and TRBJ2-7, is EPEVTQTPSHQVTQMGQEVILRCVPISNHLYFYWYRQILGQKVEFLVSFYNNEISEKSEIFDDQFSVERPDGSNFTLKIRSTKLEDSAMYFCASKGYEQYFGPGTRLTVT.

By its share, this clone is medium-sized. The genes are TRBV6-5 and TRBJ1-1, with D tentatively TRBD1 (6 bases). The V gene's germline CDR1 is MNHEY and CDR2 SVGAGI. The CDR3 sequence is 16 residues long. Trimming removed 2 bases from V and 3 bases from J, with 16 bases in between. CDR3 coding DNA: TGTGCCAGCAGTTACAGCGGGGGGCGGAGGCACACTGAAGCTTTCTTT. Residues: CASSYSGGRRHTEAFF.

The rearrangement links TRBV25-1 to TRBJ1-2, with TRBD1 identical over 10 bases. Germline CDR1 and CDR2: MGHDK and SYGVNS. V gave up 6 bases and J gave up 8 bases; unmatched junction bases: 15. The CDR3 runs 16 residues. CDR3 protein: CASRDQGGTGDVGYTF. The CDR3 DNA reads TGTGCCAGCAGGGACCAGGGGGGGACAGGGGACGTCGGCTACACCTTC.

The chain recombines TRBV19 with TRBJ2-5; TRBD1 matches at 9 bases. Germline V gene lookup returns CDR1 LNHDA and CDR2 SQIVND (reference sequence). The CDR3 sequence is 15 residues long. Trimming cost V 4 bases and J 5 bases; bases outside gene matches: 8. Here the CDR3 reads CASSNTGTGIETQYF. CDR3 DNA sequence: TGTGCCAGTAGTAACACCGGGACAGGGATCGAGACCCAGTACTTC.

J is TRBJ1-5 and V is TRBV19; D is uncertain. V lost 4 bases to trimming and J lost 9 bases, with 7 bases between them. The CDR3 is 11 amino acids. CDR1 LNHDA and CDR2 SQIVND come from the germline V gene (reference sequence). The chain's CDR3 is CASSTGAPQHF. In nucleotides, the CDR3 is TGTGCCAGTAGTACAGGTGCGCCCCAGCATTTT. The whole variable domain, remainder taken from reference TRBV19 and TRBJ1-5, is DGGITQSPKYLFRKEGQNVTLSCEQNLNHDAMYWYRQDPGQGLRLIYYSQIVNDFQKGDIAEGYSVSREKKESFPLTVTSAQKNPTAFYLCASSTGAPQHFGDGTRLSIL.

The V and J genes are TRBV4-2 and TRBJ2-7; tentative D call: TRBD1 (6 bases). V was trimmed by 1 base and J by 5 bases, leaving 12 bases between them. Germline values: CDR1 LGHNA, CDR2 YNFKEQ. The CDR3 is 14 amino acids. The CDR3 loop is CASSQVGAGDEQYF. DNA of the CDR3: TGTGCCAGCAGCCAAGTTGGGGCAGGGGACGAGCAGTACTTC.

The chain joins TRBV21-1 to TRBJ1-4; the table's D call, TRBD1, has no DNA check behind it. TRBV21-1 is a documented pseudogene. The CDR3 is 15 amino acids. In DNA, the CDR3 is TGTGCCAGCAGCACCCGGGACAGGCTTAATGAAAAACTGTTTTTT. Residues: CASSTRDRLNEKLFF.

The V gene is TRBV5-1, the J gene TRBJ1-2, with 8 bases aligning to TRBD1. V was pared by 3 bases and J by 0 bases, with 7 bases of the junction left unmatched. The CDR3 contains 16 residues. The germline gives CDR1 SGHRS, CDR2 YFSETQ. CDR3: CASSYQGAPSNYGYTF. CDR3 bases: TGCGCCAGCAGCTACCAGGGGGCCCCTTCTAACTATGGCTACACCTTC.

This clone was detected only a few times. The chain joins TRBV5-1 to TRBJ1-3; D is uncertain. Trimming took off 9 bases at V and 1 base at J, with 14 bases between the two ends. The germline gives CDR1 SGHRS, CDR2 YFSETQ. The length of the CDR3 is 14 residues. The CDR3 sequence is CATFFRGSGNTIYF. DNA of the CDR3: TGCGCCACCTTCTTCCGGGGATCTGGAAACACCATATATTTT.

The chain has TRBV28 and TRBJ1-4, with D unresolved. The CDR3 contains 12 residues. CDR1 is MDHEN, CDR2 SYDVKM, per germline. V lost 5 bases to trimming and J lost 4 bases, with 5 bases between them. As DNA, the CDR3 is TGTGCCAGCAGTCCCCATAATGAAAAACTGTTTTTT. Encoded protein: CASSPHNEKLFF.

V is TRBV19 and J is TRBJ2-3, with TRBD2 matching 14 bases. Germline values: CDR1 LNHDA, CDR2 SQIVND (reference sequence). V dropped 4 bases and J dropped 7; count of bases not matched to a gene: 7. The CDR3 loop spans 16 amino acids. CDR3 region: CASSTRTSGGIYTQYF. The CDR3 DNA reads as TGTGCCAGTAGTACACGGACTAGCGGGGGGATATATACGCAGTATTTT.